This TCR beta chain is drawn from a study of cytotoxic CD8 clonotypes in ibrutinib-treated CLL. For the study at large: Patients: 11 to 12 relapsed/refractory, under 16 treatment-naive, fewer than 18 IGHV unmutated.

Method: immunoSEQ multiplex PCR; TCRdb's copy keeps in-frame clones and lacks some. Of hundreds of thousands of clones listed, about 61% were seen once; the top ten hold around 6.5%. Between the trimmed V and J ends, which lost 4 bases and 4 bases, there was a span of 24 bases. CDR1 and CDR2 from the germline V gene are SGDLS and YYNGEE. This CDR3 spans 17 amino acids. Study observations and caveats: Few clonotypes were public, and these shrank or held steady under treatment.

Comments on this clone: Its specificity is unknown.

The genes are TRBV9 and TRBJ2-7; TRBD1 might be the D (7 bases). The clonotype comes from a human donor with chronic lymphocytic leukemia. Specimen: PBMCs, collected after 36 months of ibrutinib treatment. The CDR3 reads CASSPAAGGTADYEQYF. The CDR3 nucleotides read TGTGCCAGCAGCCCCGCCGCCGGCGGGACAGCAGATTACGAGCAGTACTTC.